A single sample is the source of the 25 T cell receptor beta chains below, sequenced in a study of OX40 agonist ivuxolimab in advanced cancers. TCRdb's copy holds only in-frame clones and misses some; the assay was immunoSEQ multiplex PCR. The sample has some 90,000 clones, approximately 87% seen once. The source material was CD4+ or CD8+ T cells sorted from blood, sampled in a trial of the OX40 agonist ivuxolimab. The origin of the receptors is an adult with an advanced solid tumor such as melanoma, head and neck, liver or kidney cancer.

The genes are TRBV7-8 and TRBJ2-3; possible D gene TRBD2, 6 bases. The CDR3 runs 16 residues. Germline loops: CDR1 SGHVS, CDR2 FQNEAQ. V lost 1 base to trimming and J lost 0 bases, with 11 bases between them. Written as DNA, the CDR3 is TGTGCCAGCAGCTTAGTACTAGCAAGTAGCACAGATACGCAGTATTTT. Translated: CASSLVLASSTDTQYF.

The chain links TRBV6-5 to TRBJ1-2, with 11 bases aligning to TRBD1. The V gene end was trimmed by 0 bases and the J gene end by 5 bases; junction bases not matched to a gene: 2. CDR3 length: 15 amino acids. Germline CDR1 MNHEY, CDR2 SVGAGI. CDR3 amino acids: CASSYSGTGGYGYTF. CDR3 sequence (DNA): TGTGCCAGCAGTTACTCCGGGACAGGGGGTTATGGCTACACCTTC.

In this sample, this clone turned up a few times. CDR3 amino acids: CASSLGSNSLNYGYTF. The CDR3 region has the DNA TGCGCCAGCAGCTTGGGGAGCAACAGCCTTAACTATGGCTACACCTTC. J is TRBJ1-2 and V is TRBV5-1, with D uncertain. CDR3 length: 16 amino acids. Germline V gives CDR1 SGHRS, CDR2 YFSETQ. Trimming shortened V by 0 bases and J by 1 base, and 13 bases separated the two germline ends.

About this clone: At the DNA level, this CDR3 is encoded by other sequences in the same sample as well. J is TRBJ1-4 and V is TRBV2, with D possibly being TRBD1 (5 bases). The CDR3 totals 13 residues. Germline V gives CDR1 SNHLY, CDR2 FYNNEI. Trimming took off 3 bases at V and 8 bases at J, with 10 bases between the two ends. In DNA, the CDR3 is TGTGCCAGCAGTGATGGGGGTTTGGAAAAACTGTTTTTT. It encodes CASSDGGLEKLFF.

The DNA of the CDR3 is TGTGCCAGCAGCCCGCACGGGACTAGCGGGAGGTATGAGCAGTTCTTC. Translation gives CASSPHGTSGRYEQFF. The chain employs TRBV5-4 and TRBJ2-1; TRBD2 aligns across 15 bases. V shed 4 bases and J 8 bases; nucleotides not matched to a gene: 7. The CDR3 loop spans 16 amino acids. Germline CDR1 SGHNT, CDR2 YYREEE (reference sequence).

J is TRBJ2-7 and V is TRBV11-2, with D maybe TRBD1 (6 bases). The CDR3 loop spans 13 amino acids. Trimming left V 4 bases short and J 4 bases short, with 11 bases between. Germline V gene lookup returns CDR1 SGHAT and CDR2 FQNNGV. CDR3 in amino acids: CASSSGTHYEQYV. CDR3 in DNA: TGTGCCAGCAGCTCCGGGACACATTACGAGCAGTACGTC.

The rearrangement uses TRBV6-5 and TRBJ1-5, with a possible D match to TRBD1 (5 bases). This CDR3 contains 13 residues. V was shortened by 6 bases and J by 9 bases, with 15 bases between the two germline ends. Germline V gives CDR1 MNHEY, CDR2 SVGAGI. The CDR3 coding sequence is TGTGCCAGCAGCCAGACAGAGTGGAGGCCCCAGCATTTT. As protein: CASSQTEWRPQHF.

The V call is TRBV18, the J call TRBJ1-6; 7 nucleotides agree with TRBD1. This CDR3 is built from 14 residues. Per germline, CDR1 KGHSH and CDR2 LQKENI. Trimming removed 3 bases from V and 6 bases from J; junction bases left unmatched: 2. CDR3 bases: TGTGCCAGCTCACCCGACAGGGTTAATTCACCCCTCCACTTT. Protein sequence: CASSPDRVNSPLHF.

The CDR3, as DNA: TGTGCCAGCAGCTTCACGGCGTTAGCGGTTAACAATGAGCAGTTCTTC. It encodes CASSFTALAVNNEQFF. This chain uses TRBV11-3 with TRBJ2-1; TRBD2 is a possible D gene (6 bases). V gave up 3 bases and J gave up 5 bases, with 17 bases separating them. This CDR3 region has 16 residues. Per the germline V gene, CDR1 is SGHNT and CDR2 is YENEEA.

The chain joins TRBV30 to TRBJ2-7; the match to TRBD1 covers 7 bases. V shed 1 base, J shed 0 bases, and the junction held 6 bases outside the gene matches. Germline V lookup: CDR1 GTSNPN, CDR2 SVGIG (reference sequence). The CDR3 covers 15 residues. For the CDR3, the DNA is TGTGCCTGGAGTGCACCGACAGGGTTCTCCTACGAGCAGTACTTC. It yields the protein CAWSAPTGFSYEQYF.

CDR3 sequence reads: CASSTGAGGPRSEQFF. The DNA of the CDR3 is TGTGCCAGCAGCACCGGGGCGGGAGGGCCCCGCAGTGAGCAGTTCTTC. The V gene is TRBV7-2, the J gene TRBJ2-1; TRBD2 agrees at 9 bases. This CDR3 comprises 16 residues. Germline V CDR1 and CDR2: SGHTA, FQGNSA. Trimming at V came to 5 bases and at J to 9 bases, leaving 14 bases not matched to a gene. The full variable domain, in which reference TRBV7-2 and TRBJ2-1 provide the parts outside the CDR3, is GAGVSQSPSNKVTEKGKDVELRCDPISGHTALYWYRQSLGQGLEFLIYFQGNSAPDKSGLPSDRFSAERTGGSVSTLTIQRTQQEDSAVYLCASSTGAGGPRSEQFFGPGTRLTVL.

This chain uses TRBV4-1 with TRBJ1-3; TRBD1 aligns across 7 bases. Per the germline V gene, CDR1 is MGHRA and CDR2 is YSYEKL. The CDR3 spans 14 residues. The junction had 7 bases not matched to a gene; V was cut back by 3 bases and J by 8 bases. The CDR3 here is CASSQGTARDTIYF. The CDR3 DNA reads TGCGCCAGCAGCCAGGGGACAGCGAGAGACACCATATATTTT.

The rearrangement uses TRBV4-1 and TRBJ1-2; possibly TRBD1 for D (6 bases). The length of the CDR3 is 16 residues. The germline V gene has CDR1 MGHRA and CDR2 YSYEKL. Between the trimmed V and J ends, which lost 1 base and 5 bases, there was a span of 17 bases. The CDR3: CASSQVSQGTGYGYTF. DNA of the CDR3: TGCGCCAGCAGCCAAGTATCTCAGGGAACAGGGTATGGCTACACCTTC.

This chain links TRBV28 with TRBJ1-3; 9 positions agree with TRBD1. CDR3 length: 16 residues. Germline CDR1 reads MDHEN; CDR2 reads SYDVKM. With V trimmed by 4 bases and J by 1 base, 5 bases remained unmatched. The CDR3 DNA is TGTGCCAGCAGTTGGACAGGGGCCGCATCTGGAAACACCATATATTTT. This sequence encodes CASSWTGAASGNTIYF.

CDR3 amino acids: CSASPPEQYF. In nucleotides, the CDR3 is TGCAGTGCTAGCCCCCCCGAGCAGTACTTC. The chain employs TRBV20-1 and TRBJ2-7, with no clear D. Germline assignment: CDR1 DFQATT and CDR2 SNEGSKA (reference sequence). The CDR3 loop spans 10 amino acids. Trimming removed 3 bases at V and 6 bases at J, with 6 bases between.

Worth noting for this clone: A read error may produce the germline difference seen at one junction end. The V and J genes are TRBV7-9 and TRBJ2-1, with 10 bases aligning to TRBD2. This CDR3 has 14 residues. CDR1 and CDR2 (germline): SEHNR, FQNEAQ (reference sequence). CDR3 sequence: CASSPPWLAGVKVF. For the CDR3, the DNA is TGTGCCAGCAGCCCTCCCTGGCTAGCGGGAGTAAAGGTCTTC.

This clone showed up just a few times. The chain uses TRBV15 and TRBJ2-5, with D perhaps TRBD2 (5 bases). The CDR3 extends over 15 amino acids. Trimming stripped 2 bases from V and 1 base from J, with 11 bases between. Germline CDR1 is LNHNV and CDR2 is YYDKDF (reference sequence). CDR3 nucleotides: TGTGCCACCAGCAGATTAGCGAGACCCCAAGAGACCCAGTACTTC. Translated, it gives CATSRLARPQETQYF.

The V gene is TRBV6-5, the J gene TRBJ2-7; possibly TRBD1 for D (6 bases). This CDR3 contains 12 residues. Germline V lookup: CDR1 MNHEY, CDR2 SVGAGI. V was clipped by 5 bases and J by 5 bases, with 10 bases between them. The CDR3 bases are TGTGCCAGCAGTAAAAAGGGGGACGAGCAGTACTTC. It encodes CASSKKGDEQYF.

The genes are TRBV10-3 and TRBJ2-5, with D perhaps matching TRBD2 (5 bases). This CDR3 has 16 amino acids. From germline, CDR1 is ENHRY and CDR2 SYGVKD. Trimming took 0 bases from V and 0 from J, leaving 11 bases between them. The CDR3 region is CAISESVAQYQETQYF. The DNA for the CDR3 is TGTGCCATCAGTGAGTCGGTAGCGCAGTACCAAGAGACCCAGTACTTC.

V is TRBV5-8 and J is TRBJ2-4; perhaps D is TRBD1 or TRBD2 (6 bases each). V was cut by 2 bases and J by 6 bases, with 12 bases left in between. The CDR3 covers 14 residues. Germline lookup yields CDR1 SGHTS and CDR2 YDEGEE. In DNA form, the CDR3 reads TGTGCCAGCAGCTTAATCAGGGGACTAAACATTCAGTACTTC. Protein: CASSLIRGLNIQYF.

The chain couples TRBV27 to TRBJ2-7; tentatively, D is TRBD1 or TRBD2 (6 bases each). CDR3 length: 15 residues. Germline V lookup: CDR1 MNHEY, CDR2 SMNVEV (reference sequence). Trimming shortened V by 3 bases and J by 3 bases, and 15 bases separated the two germline ends. The chain's CDR3 is CASSLGAGSIYEQYF. CDR3 sequence (DNA): TGTGCCAGCAGTTTGGGGGCGGGATCAATCTACGAGCAGTACTTC.

This chain connects TRBV10-3 to TRBJ1-1; 8 nucleotides agree with TRBD1. The CDR3 is 15 residues long. Per the germline V gene, CDR1 is ENHRY and CDR2 is SYGVKD. Trimming at V came to 0 bases and at J to 2 bases, leaving 2 bases not matched to a gene. CDR3 nucleotide sequence: TGTGCCATCAGTGAGTCCGGACAGGGTAACACTGAAGCTTTCTTT. It specifies CAISESGQGNTEAFF.

In DNA form, the CDR3 reads TGTGCCAGCAACCCTAGCGGGAGTTTTTCCGAGCAGTACTTC. It is translated as CASNPSGSFSEQYF. The rearrangement uses TRBV6-1 and TRBJ2-7; 10 bases agree with TRBD2. This CDR3 region has 14 residues. The germline V gene encodes CDR1 MNHNS and CDR2 SASEGT. The V segment lost 7 bases and the J segment 6 bases; nucleotides outside the gene matches: 9.

The rearrangement links TRBV7-8 to TRBJ2-1, with 7 positions matching TRBD1. V lost 4 bases to trimming and J lost 0 bases; unmatched junction nucleotides: 6. This CDR3 contains 16 residues. Looked up from germline, CDR1 is SGHVS and CDR2 is FQNEAQ. The CDR3 DNA reads TGTGCCAGCAGCTCACAGGGGATTAGCTCCTACAATGAGCAGTTCTTC. Translation: CASSSQGISSYNEQFF. Based on the CDR3 plus reference TRBV7-8 and TRBJ2-1, the full variable domain is GAGVSQSPRYKVAKRGQDVALRCDPISGHVSLFWYQQALGQGPEFLTYFQNEAQLDKSGLPSDRFFAERPEGSVSTLKIQRTQQEDSAVYLCASSSQGISSYNEQFFGPGTRLTVL.

The sample holds one count of this clone. The CDR3 DNA follows: TGTGCCAGCAGTTTAGTCCAAATCGAGACCCAGTACTTC. This encodes CASSLVQIETQYF. The V gene is TRBV28, the J gene TRBJ2-5; unclear D gene. Germline CDR1 is MDHEN and CDR2 is SYDVKM. CDR3 length: 13 amino acids. With 2 bases removed from V and 5 bases from J, the gap between germline ends came to 9 bases.